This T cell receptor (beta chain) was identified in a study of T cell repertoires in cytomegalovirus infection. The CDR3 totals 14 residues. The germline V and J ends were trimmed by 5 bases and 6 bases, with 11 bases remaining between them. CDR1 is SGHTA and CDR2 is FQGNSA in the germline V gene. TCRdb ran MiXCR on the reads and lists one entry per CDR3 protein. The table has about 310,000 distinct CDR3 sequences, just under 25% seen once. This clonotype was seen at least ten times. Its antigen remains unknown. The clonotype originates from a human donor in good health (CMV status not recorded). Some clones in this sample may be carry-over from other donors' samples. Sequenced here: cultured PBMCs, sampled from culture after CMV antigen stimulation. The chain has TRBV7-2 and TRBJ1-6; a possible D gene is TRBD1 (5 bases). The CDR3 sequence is CASSLGTVNSPLHF. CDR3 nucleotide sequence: TGTGCCAGCAGCCTAGGGACTGTTAATTCACCCCTCCACTTT.